One and the same sample provided the 24 T cell receptor beta chains below, sequenced in a study of early T cells in non-severe SARS-CoV-2 infection. MiXCR, applied by TCRdb to the 5' RACE reads, yields one record per CDR3 protein. Of 70,000 to 85,000 distinct CDR3 sequences in the sample, 9% to 15% were seen once. The sample was whole blood. The receptors shown here come from an adult who was a healthcare worker with PCR-confirmed SARS-CoV-2 infection or an uninfected control (not recorded which).

This clonotype was counted a few times. This chain joins TRBV27 and TRBJ2-7; 9 bases map to TRBD2. The ends lost 8 bases at V and 3 bases at J; junction bases unmatched: 5. This CDR3 has 13 amino acids. CDR1 is MNHEY and CDR2 is SMNVEV in the germline V gene (reference sequence). CDR3 coding DNA: TGTGCCAGCGGGGCGGGAGGGTACTACGAGCAGTACTTC. It yields the protein CASGAGGYYEQYF.

This clonotype was seen more than once but under ten times. This rearrangement joins TRBV3-1 to TRBJ2-1, with 14 bases fitting TRBD2. CDR1 and CDR2 (germline): LGHDT, YNNKEL (reference sequence). This CDR3 has 18 residues. V was pared by 1 base and J by 4 bases, with 6 bases of the junction left unmatched. CDR3 nucleotide sequence: TGTGCCAGCAGCCAAGTTGGGACTAGCGGGAGTGTTTACAATGAGCAGTTCTTC. It yields the protein CASSQVGTSGSVYNEQFF.

This clonotype appeared many times. This sequence joins TRBV6-6 and TRBJ2-3; D call uncertain. The CDR3 covers 14 residues. The V gene lost 6 bases and the J gene lost 1 base, with 11 bases spanning the gap. Germline V gene data show CDR1 as MNHNY and CDR2 as SVGAGI (reference sequence). As DNA, the CDR3 is TGTGCCAGCAGCCTGGCCCTTCGCACAGATACGCAGTATTTT. Protein sequence: CASSLALRTDTQYF.

This clonotype was seen ten or more times. The chain has TRBV19 and TRBJ2-5; maybe TRBD2 (5 bases). The germline CDR1 and CDR2 sequences are LNHDA and SQIVND (reference sequence). V lost 4 bases and J 5 bases, leaving 11 bases between the germline ends. This CDR3 is built from 13 residues. The chain's CDR3 is CASSRGREETQYF. CDR3 nucleotides: TGTGCCAGTAGTAGAGGGCGAGAGGAGACCCAGTACTTC.

This clonotype was picked up a small number of times. The DNA of the CDR3 is TGTGCCAGCAGCTCTAACAGGGGAAAAGAGACCCAGTACTTC. Protein sequence: CASSSNRGKETQYF. The chain combines TRBV7-2 with TRBJ2-5; 7 nucleotides agree with TRBD1. The V gene end was trimmed by 4 bases and the J gene end by 3 bases; junction bases not matched to a gene: 5. Germline values: CDR1 SGHTA, CDR2 FQGNSA. This CDR3 comprises 14 residues.

Concerning this clonotype itself: Likely a read error: the CDR3 ends without its conserved phenylalanine or tryptophan. V usage is TRBV19 and J usage is TRBJ2-5; D gene ambiguous. The CDR3 consists of 14 residues. Trimming stripped 1 base from V and 5 bases from J, with 11 bases between. CDR1 LNHDA and CDR2 SQIVND come from the germline V gene (reference sequence). CDR3 nucleotides: TGTGCCAGTAGTATAGGTCCGACTCAGGAGACCCAGTACTAC. Its protein product is CASSIGPTQETQYY.

The V gene is TRBV10-2, the J gene TRBJ2-3, with a weak D call TRBD1 (6 bases). Trimming left V 7 bases short and J 6 bases short, with 23 bases between. CDR1 WSHSY and CDR2 SAAADI come from the germline V gene. CDR3 length: 16 amino acids. CDR3 in DNA: TGCGCCAGCAACCCAGGGGAGCCCCTACCCCTGGATACGCAGTATTTT. It is translated as CASNPGEPLPLDTQYF.

The chain recombines TRBV7-8 with TRBJ2-1, with 12 bases that match TRBD2. The germline gives CDR1 SGHVS, CDR2 FQNEAQ. V trimming: 5 bases; J trimming: 7 bases; junction bases outside the gene matches: 9. The CDR3 length is 16 residues. CDR3 in amino acids: CASSRSGLAGSNEQFF. CDR3 nucleotides: TGTGCCAGCAGCCGGAGCGGACTAGCGGGATCTAATGAGCAGTTCTTC.

There are a few counts of this clonotype. The chain joins TRBV7-8 to TRBJ1-5; D is perhaps TRBD1 (6 bases). The CDR3 has 13 residues. In germline, CDR1 is SGHVS, CDR2 FQNEAQ. The V and J ends lost 5 bases and 5 bases respectively, with 10 bases between them. The CDR3 spells CASSRTDYQPQHF. CDR3 nucleotide sequence: TGTGCCAGCAGCCGGACAGACTATCAGCCCCAGCATTTT.

This chain links TRBV7-8 with TRBJ2-7; perhaps TRBD2 as D (6 bases). Germline V gives CDR1 SGHVS, CDR2 FQNEAQ. V was cut by 5 bases and J by 6 bases, with 14 bases left in between. The CDR3 has 13 amino acids. The CDR3 DNA reads as TGTGCCAGCAGCACCCAGCGGGTCGGCGAGCAGTACTTC. This encodes CASSTQRVGEQYF. Filled out from reference TRBV7-8 and TRBJ2-7, the complete variable domain reads GAGVSQSPRYKVAKRGQDVALRCDPISGHVSLFWYQQALGQGPEFLTYFQNEAQLDKSGLPSDRFFAERPEGSVSTLKIQRTQQEDSAVYLCASSTQRVGEQYFGPGTRLTVT.

This clonotype was counted at least ten times. The genes are TRBV3-1 and TRBJ2-5, with D perhaps matching TRBD2 (5 bases). V lost 7 bases and J lost 2, with 17 bases in between. The CDR3 has 15 amino acids. The germline V gene encodes CDR1 LGHDT and CDR2 YNNKEL (reference sequence). The CDR3 reads CASTLTAEAQETQYF. CDR3 nucleotides: TGTGCCAGCACCCTTACAGCGGAGGCTCAAGAGACCCAGTACTTC.

In its sample, this clonotype was seen once. The chain links TRBV29-1 to TRBJ2-7; 8 bases line up with TRBD2. The CDR3 consists of 15 residues. The germline V gene encodes CDR1 SQVTM and CDR2 ANQGSEA. The ends lost 7 bases at V and 3 bases at J; junction bases unmatched: 14. The CDR3 DNA is TGCAGCGCCCGGGAGGGGGACTCTCCCATCTACGAGCAGTACTTC. Translation: CSAREGDSPIYEQYF.

This clonotype was picked up many times. The chain carries TRBV20-1 and TRBJ2-4; a weak D match, TRBD2 (5 bases). The germline V gene has CDR1 DFQATT and CDR2 SNEGSKA (reference sequence). V dropped 2 bases and J dropped 6 bases, with 8 bases sitting between them. The CDR3 runs to 12 residues. The CDR3 DNA sequence: TGCAGTGCTAGAAACGGGGTAAACATTCAGTACTTC. Encoded protein: CSARNGVNIQYF.

This sequence joins TRBV2 and TRBJ2-4; TRBD2 is a possible D gene (5 bases). The CDR3 runs to 13 residues. From germline, CDR1 is SNHLY and CDR2 FYNNEI. The germline V and J ends were trimmed by 5 bases and 8 bases, with 13 bases remaining between them. CDR3 sequence reads: CASSRTDRDIQYF. Written as DNA, the CDR3 is TGTGCCAGCAGTAGGACTGATAGGGACATTCAGTACTTC. Full variable domain (rest looked up from reference TRBV2 and TRBJ2-4): EPEVTQTPSHQVTQMGQEVILRCVPISNHLYFYWYRQILGQKVEFLVSFYNNEISEKSEIFDDQFSVERPDGSNFTLKIRSTKLEDSAMYFCASSRTDRDIQYFGAGTRLSVL.

CDR3 coding DNA: TGCAGCGCTGCTAGCGGGTATAACTCCTACGAGCAGTACTTC. The encoded protein is CSAASGYNSYEQYF. V is TRBV29-1 and J is TRBJ2-7; 8 bases align to TRBD2. CDR3 length equals 14 residues. Unmatched junction bases numbered 8, after V lost 7 bases and J lost 0 bases. Germline-derived CDR1 and CDR2 are SQVTM and ANQGSEA.

The chain couples TRBV20-1 to TRBJ1-2; D not resolved. This CDR3 is 12 amino acids long. V was trimmed by 4 bases and J by 4 bases, leaving 10 bases between them. Germline CDR1 reads DFQATT; CDR2 reads SNEGSKA (reference sequence). The CDR3 DNA follows: TGCAGTGCTAAGGGCCTTACCTATGGCTACACCTTC. It yields the protein CSAKGLTYGYTF.

This clonotype has more than one count but fewer than ten. The chain couples TRBV12-3 or TRBV12-4 to TRBJ2-3; D might be TRBD2 (5 bases). V dropped 3 bases and J dropped 3 bases, with 13 bases sitting between them. The CDR3 has 15 residues. In DNA, the CDR3 is TGTGCCAGCAGTTTCAGAGGGTATGGGACAGATACGCAGTATTTT. It codes for CASSFRGYGTDTQYF.

This clonotype was detected ten times or more. This chain joins TRBV4-2 and TRBJ2-5; TRBD2 matches at 8 bases. With 4 bases clipped from V and 2 bases from J, the junction kept 6 bases outside the gene matches. The CDR3 is 15 residues long. Germline V gene sequence: CDR1 LGHNA, CDR2 YNFKEQ. The DNA of the CDR3 is TGTGCCAGCAGCCGAGGACTAGCTGATCAAGAGACCCAGTACTTC. The encoded protein is CASSRGLADQETQYF.

This clonotype was picked up many times. J is TRBJ2-7 and V is TRBV10-3, with D unclear. This CDR3 has 14 residues. The ends were cut back, 3 bases at V and 0 bases at J, with 9 bases in the middle. The germline V gene encodes CDR1 ENHRY and CDR2 SYGVKD. CDR3 nucleotides: TGTGCCATCAGTGACCAGGATAGCTCCTACGAGCAGTACTTC. Protein product: CAISDQDSSYEQYF.

This clonotype was observed a handful of times. V and J are TRBV27 and TRBJ2-1; D gene unclear. The CDR3 has 18 amino acids. Germline V CDR1 and CDR2: MNHEY, SMNVEV (reference sequence). V lost 6 bases, J lost 0 bases, and 21 bases lay in between. CDR3 nucleotide sequence: TGTGCCAGCAGCTCGACGGATTTTCTTCCCAGCTCCTACAATGAGCAGTTCTTC. Amino acid sequence: CASSSTDFLPSSYNEQFF.

This clonotype was observed a few times. The chain employs TRBV7-3 and TRBJ2-2; possible D gene TRBD2, 5 bases. Germline loops: CDR1 SGHTA, CDR2 FQGTGA. CDR3 length equals 16 residues. V shed 5 bases and J shed 6 bases, with 19 bases lying between them. CDR3 DNA sequence: TGTGCCAGCAGCCCCCATCAAGGGAGCGTCTCCGGGGAGCTGTTTTTT. The encoded protein is CASSPHQGSVSGELFF.

The chain combines TRBV7-3 with TRBJ2-7; 10 bases fit TRBD2. Looked up from germline, CDR1 is SGHTA and CDR2 is FQGTGA. V was pared by 2 bases and J by 6 bases, with 7 bases of the junction left unmatched. The CDR3 is made up of 15 amino acids. DNA for the CDR3: TGTGCCAGCAGCTTAGGGCTAGCGGGAGCCCTCGAGCAGTACTTC. The encoded protein is CASSLGLAGALEQYF.

This clonotype appeared many times. The chain employs TRBV6-4 and TRBJ2-1; TRBD2 matches at 13 bases. This CDR3 spans 15 amino acids. Germline V lookup: CDR1 MRHNA, CDR2 SNTAGT. V dropped 4 bases and J dropped 4; count of bases not matched to a gene: 1. CDR3 nucleotide sequence: TGTGCCAGCAGTGGGACTAGCGGGAGTTACAATGAGCAGTTCTTC. This sequence encodes CASSGTSGSYNEQFF.

The chain carries TRBV28 and TRBJ2-7; 12 bases agree with TRBD2. The J segment lost 6 bases and the V segment lost 6 bases, leaving 6 bases of the junction unmatched. Germline CDR1 MDHEN, CDR2 SYDVKM. There are 14 residues in the CDR3. In DNA, the CDR3 is TGTGCCAGCAGATCTAGCGGGAGGGCCGGCGAGCAGTACTTC. Translating gives CASRSSGRAGEQYF.